This TCR beta chain was sequenced for a study of T cell responses to AZD1222 COVID-19 vaccine. The CDR3 loop spans 15 amino acids. V was clipped by 6 bases and J by 0 bases, with 15 bases between them. Germline V CDR1 and CDR2: LNHDA, SQIVND (reference sequence). The repertoire was sequenced with immunoSEQ multiplex PCR; TCRdb's copy has only in-frame clones and lacks some. The data hold 150,000 to 200,000 clones, with approximately 95% observed a single time. Source: peripheral blood, taken on day 0 of AZD1222 vaccination. This chain joins TRBV19 and TRBJ2-7; unclear D gene. The TCR comes from an adult in good health. CDR3 loop: CASSNSVFSSYEQYF. The CDR3, as DNA: TGTGCCAGTAGCAACTCGGTGTTTAGCTCCTACGAGCAGTACTTC. The full variable domain, completed using reference TRBV19 and TRBJ2-7, is DGGITQSPKYLFRKEGQNVTLSCEQNLNHDAMYWYRQDPGQGLRLIYYSQIVNDFQKGDIAEGYSVSREKKESFPLTVTSAQKNPTAFYLCASSNSVFSSYEQYFGPGTRLTVT.